One sample yielded the 8 T cell receptor beta chains listed below, sequenced in a study of blood T cells in healthy people across ages. Through a sample-barcoded 5' primer and a J-beta primer mix, a second PCR was run for roughly 7 to 11 cycles. Using its own MiXCR run on the 5' RACE reads, TCRdb lists one record per CDR3 protein. The table has over a million distinct CDR3 sequences, around 39% seen once. Sequencing was done on a sample of blood. These receptors were collected from a woman aged 18-29 years in good health.

The chain couples TRBV29-1 to TRBJ2-5; D unclear. The CDR3 runs to 14 residues. Trimming pared 5 bases from V and 2 bases from J, leaving 15 bases between. Germline V gene lookup returns CDR1 SQVTM and CDR2 ANQGSEA. The CDR3 region is CSVHSESSQETQYF. For the CDR3, the DNA is TGCAGCGTTCACAGCGAGTCGTCGCAAGAGACCCAGTACTTC.

CDR3 residues: CASSQDWTSGKGVEQFF. CDR3 bases: TGTGCCAGCAGCCAAGATTGGACTAGCGGGAAAGGTGTCGAGCAGTTCTTC. The chain carries TRBV3-1 and TRBJ2-1, with 12 bases matching TRBD2. The J segment lost 10 bases and the V segment lost 0 bases, leaving 10 bases of the junction unmatched. The CDR3 is 17 amino acids. Germline V gene sequence: CDR1 LGHDT, CDR2 YNNKEL (reference sequence).

This clonotype came up a few times. The chain employs TRBV20-1 and TRBJ1-1; D uncertain. The CDR3 is 14 amino acids. The germline V and J ends were trimmed by 6 bases and 2 bases, with 16 bases remaining between them. Germline values: CDR1 DFQATT, CDR2 SNEGSKA (reference sequence). Here the CDR3 DNA reads TGCAGTGCATTAAGAGAAGCCCCAAACACTGAAGCTTTCTTT. Encoded protein: CSALREAPNTEAFF.

The rearrangement joins TRBV5-1 to TRBJ2-1; D not certain. V gave up 0 bases and J gave up 0 bases, with 10 bases separating them. The CDR3 has 16 residues. Germline V gene data show CDR1 as SGHRS and CDR2 as YFSETQ. The CDR3 DNA reads as TGCGCCAGCAGCTTGGTGTCGTCTCGCTCCTACAATGAGCAGTTCTTC. Its protein is CASSLVSSRSYNEQFF.

The chain carries TRBV10-3 and TRBJ2-5; 7 bases fit TRBD2. Germline trimming cut 10 bases from V and 3 bases from J; bases unmatched to any gene: 26. Germline CDR1 reads ENHRY; CDR2 reads SYGVKD. CDR3 size: 19 residues. As DNA, the CDR3 is TGTGCCACACTTGGTACGGGAAAGAAGCTCGGGACTACTAAAGAGACCCAGTACTTC. This codes for CATLGTGKKLGTTKETQYF.

A few counts support this clonotype. The chain couples TRBV12-3 or TRBV12-4 to TRBJ1-1; 7 bases fit TRBD1. V dropped 7 bases and J dropped 4; count of bases not matched to a gene: 12. This CDR3 is 15 amino acids long. The CDR3 DNA reads as TGTGCCAGCATATCCGGGGACAGCCGGGCCACTGAAGCTTTCTTT. This gives the protein CASISGDSRATEAFF.

This clonotype was counted once. The genes are TRBV28 and TRBJ1-1; D may be TRBD1 (5 bases). Germline assignment: CDR1 MDHEN and CDR2 SYDVKM. The germline V and J ends were trimmed by 4 bases and 1 base, with 13 bases remaining between them. The CDR3 loop spans 15 amino acids. CDR3 coding DNA: TGTGCCAGCAGTTGGAGGGGAAGTCAGAACACTGAAGCTTTCTTT. This codes for CASSWRGSQNTEAFF. The variable domain in full, with the rest retrieved from reference TRBV28 and TRBJ1-1, is DVKVTQSSRYLVKRTGEKVFLECVQDMDHENMFWYRQDPGLGLRLIYFSYDVKMKEKGDIPEGYSVSREKKERFSLILESASTNQTSMYLCASSWRGSQNTEAFFGQGTRLTVV.

The chain carries TRBV4-2 and TRBJ1-6; a possible D gene is TRBD1 (6 bases). Trimming cost V 0 bases and J 7 bases, with 10 bases left between them. CDR1 and CDR2 (germline): LGHNA, YNFKEQ. The length of the CDR3 is 15 residues. CDR3 DNA sequence: TGTGCCAGCAGCCAAGATGCGAGGGGGAATTCACCCCTCCACTTT. It is translated as CASSQDARGNSPLHF.